This T cell receptor beta chain originates from a study of blood T cells in healthy people across ages. Study observations and caveats: Compared with aged donors, long-lived donors showed fewer expanded clones, suggesting selection.

There were at least 6 micrograms of total RNA extracted from every sample. A second about 7 to 12 cycle PCR used barcoded and J-beta primers. A 12-random-nucleotide template-switch adaptor tagged each cDNA molecule. Each CDR3 protein is one row after TCRdb ran MiXCR on the 5' RACE reads. The profile shows about 700,000 distinct CDR3 sequences, approximately 30% of them singletons. Germline V gene lookup returns CDR1 SGHRS and CDR2 YFSETQ. CDR3 length equals 14 residues. V was clipped by 0 bases and J by 7 bases, with 14 bases between them. This clonotype was observed at least ten times. Its antigen is not identified.

The source of this sequence is an elderly woman in good health. The chain recombines TRBV5-1 with TRBJ2-7; D is possibly TRBD2 (5 bases). Material: blood. The DNA for the CDR3 is TGCGCCAGCAGCTTGGACGGACCTACGGGAGAGCAGTACTTC. This sequence encodes CASSLDGPTGEQYF.